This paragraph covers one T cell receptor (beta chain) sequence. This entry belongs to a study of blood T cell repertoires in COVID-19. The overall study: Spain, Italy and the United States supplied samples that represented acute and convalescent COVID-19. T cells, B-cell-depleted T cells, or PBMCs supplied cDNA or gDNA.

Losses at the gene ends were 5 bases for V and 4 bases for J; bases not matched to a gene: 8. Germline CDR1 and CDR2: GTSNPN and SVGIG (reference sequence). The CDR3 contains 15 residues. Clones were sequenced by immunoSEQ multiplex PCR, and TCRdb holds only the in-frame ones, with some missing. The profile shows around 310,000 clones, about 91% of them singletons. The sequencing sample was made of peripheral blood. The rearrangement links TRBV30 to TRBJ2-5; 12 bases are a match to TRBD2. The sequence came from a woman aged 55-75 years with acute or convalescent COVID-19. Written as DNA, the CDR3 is TGTGCCTGGGGGAAAGTGGGACTAGCGGGAGAGACCCAGTACTTC. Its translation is CAWGKVGLAGETQYF.